These 10 T cell receptor beta chains were sequenced from one sample in a study of cytomegalovirus exposure and HLA in healthy donors. The PCR employed 60 Vbeta primers together with 13 Jbeta primers. Libraries were prepared by immunoSEQ multiplex PCR; TCRdb keeps only in-frame clonotypes and omits some of them. The data show around 110,000 clones, around 73% seen once. The sample was PBMCs. All receptors come from a man aged 25 to 40 in good health and CMV-seronegative.

The chain joins TRBV30 to TRBJ2-3; D remains ambiguous. The CDR3 runs to 12 residues. Germline V gives CDR1 GTSNPN, CDR2 SVGIG (reference sequence). Trimming removed 2 bases at V and 3 bases at J, with 6 bases between. CDR3 coding DNA: TGTGCCTGGAGTTTACTAACAGATACGCAGTATTTT. This sequence encodes CAWSLLTDTQYF.

This clone was seen once. V gene TRBV20-1 combines with J gene TRBJ2-1, with TRBD2 as a possible D gene (6 bases). CDR1 is DFQATT, CDR2 SNEGSKA, per germline (reference sequence). This CDR3 has 11 amino acids. Trimming pared 6 bases from V and 8 bases from J, leaving 11 bases between. CDR3 nucleotide sequence: TGCAGTGCCCATCGGGAGTATGAGCAGTTCTTC. It specifies CSAHREYEQFF.

The V and J genes are TRBV6-5 and TRBJ2-1; 7 nucleotides match TRBD1. Germline V lookup: CDR1 MNHEY, CDR2 SVGAGI. The CDR3 has 13 residues. After removal of 6 bases from V and 7 bases from J, the junction contained 6 bases not matched to a gene. This CDR3 reads CASRRTGVNEQFF. CDR3 coding DNA: TGTGCCAGCAGGCGCACAGGGGTGAATGAGCAGTTCTTC.

V gene TRBV28 combines with J gene TRBJ2-4; unclear D gene. There are 14 residues in the CDR3. Trimming removed 2 bases at V and 0 bases at J, with 5 bases between. Germline V gives CDR1 MDHEN, CDR2 SYDVKM. CDR3 in DNA: TGTGCCAGCAGTTTAGTATTAGCCAAAAACATTCAGTACTTC. Translated: CASSLVLAKNIQYF.

V is TRBV2 and J is TRBJ2-1; 8 bases are shared with TRBD2. The CDR3 is 17 residues long. Losses at the gene ends were 1 base for V and 7 bases for J; bases not matched to a gene: 12. The germline V gene encodes CDR1 SNHLY and CDR2 FYNNEI. CDR3 loop: CASSEDGRGGPMNEQFF. CDR3 nucleotide sequence: TGTGCCAGCAGTGAAGACGGCCGCGGGGGGCCCATGAATGAGCAGTTCTTC.

Regarding this clone: The sample has other DNA sequences that encode this CDR3 too. The chain's CDR3 is CASSVGDRGSYEQYF. CDR3 coding DNA: TGTGCCAGCAGCGTAGGGGACAGGGGGTCCTACGAGCAGTACTTC. This chain links TRBV9 with TRBJ2-7, with TRBD1 matching 11 bases. With 0 bases clipped from V and 1 base from J, the junction kept 0 bases outside the gene matches. This CDR3 spans 15 amino acids. Per the germline V gene, CDR1 is SGDLS and CDR2 is YYNGEE.

Written as DNA, the CDR3 is TGTGCCAGTACACAGGGTATGGGAGAAAAACTGTTTTTT. Its translation is CASTQGMGEKLFF. The chain uses TRBV19 and TRBJ1-4; a weak D match, TRBD1 (6 bases). Germline V lookup: CDR1 LNHDA, CDR2 SQIVND (reference sequence). The CDR3 loop spans 13 amino acids. The V gene lost 7 bases and the J gene lost 8 bases, with 14 bases spanning the gap.

The chain has TRBV5-1 and TRBJ2-5; D remains ambiguous. Germline-derived CDR1 and CDR2 are SGHRS and YFSETQ. The V gene lost 0 bases and the J gene lost 11 bases, with 14 bases spanning the gap. There are 13 residues in the CDR3. CDR3 amino acids: CASSLASSIEQYF. For the CDR3, the DNA is TGCGCCAGCAGCTTGGCTTCTTCAATAGAGCAGTACTTC.

The chain couples TRBV7-6 to TRBJ2-5; 14 nucleotides align to TRBD2. The CDR3 is made up of 18 amino acids. V trimming: 5 bases; J trimming: 2 bases; junction bases outside the gene matches: 10. Looked up from germline, CDR1 is SGHVS and CDR2 is FNYEAQ. Here the CDR3 reads CASSNRLAGGTAQETQYF. The CDR3 bases are TGTGCCAGCAGCAACCGACTAGCGGGGGGGACCGCACAAGAGACCCAGTACTTC.

V usage is TRBV5-1 and J usage is TRBJ2-2; 8 bases are a match to TRBD1. The CDR3 is made up of 15 amino acids. The germline CDR1 and CDR2 sequences are SGHRS and YFSETQ. V shed 4 bases and J 2 bases; nucleotides not matched to a gene: 4. The CDR3 region is CASSRGQANTGELFF. The CDR3 nucleotides read TGCGCCAGCAGCAGGGGACAGGCTAACACCGGGGAGCTGTTTTTT.